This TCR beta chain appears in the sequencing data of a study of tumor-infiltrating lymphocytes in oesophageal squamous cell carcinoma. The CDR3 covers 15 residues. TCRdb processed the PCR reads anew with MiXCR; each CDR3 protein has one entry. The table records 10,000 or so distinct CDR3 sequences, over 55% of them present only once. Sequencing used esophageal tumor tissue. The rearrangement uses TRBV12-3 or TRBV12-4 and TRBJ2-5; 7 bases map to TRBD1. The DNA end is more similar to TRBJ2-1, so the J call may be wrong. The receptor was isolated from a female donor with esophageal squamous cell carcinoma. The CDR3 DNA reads TGTGCCAGCAGCCCACCTCCGGGACAGCACAATGAGCAGTTCTTC. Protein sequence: CASSPPPGQHNEQFF.